These T cell receptor beta chains were read from a single sample in a study of vaccination effects on CD4 cells after COVID-19. Sequencing used immunoSEQ multiplex PCR; TCRdb keeps in-frame clones, though not all of them. This table has about 48,000 clones, over 50% appearing once. Antigens of these TCRs are unknown. The starting material was CD4+ T cells from PBMCs cultured without peptide, obtained before COVID-19 vaccination. The origin of the receptors is a human donor who received a COVID-19 vaccine. Each CDR3 is given with its conserved first and last residue. A D gene is named only where the DNA matches it firmly. Some rows have no size entry. The others give once, few or many, or a class for an expanded clone.

>TRBV5-6|TRBD1|TRBJ2-2|NA
CASCRDRRNTGELFF
TGTGCCAGCTGCCGGGACAGGCGCAACACCGGGGAGCTGTTTTTT
>TRBV20-1|NA|TRBJ2-1|NA
CSASSTHNEQFF
TGCAGTGCTAGTTCGACCCACAATGAGCAGTTCTTC
>TRBV3-1/TRBV3-2|TRBD1|TRBJ1-5|NA
CASSLGQGGNQPQHF
TGTGCCAGCAGCCTCGGACAGGGAGGCAATCAGCCCCAGCATTTT
>TRBV5-3|NA|TRBJ1-2|NA
CARSFEGGPYGYTF
TGTGCCAGAAGCTTTGAGGGGGGCCCTTATGGCTACACCTTC
>TRBV5-4|TRBD1|TRBJ1-1|NA
CASSLGGTGQRGTEAFF
TGTGCCAGCAGCTTAGGGGGAACGGGACAGAGAGGAACTGAAGCTTTCTTT
>TRBV7-6|NA|TRBJ1-4|NA
CASSNNDGATNEKLFF
TGTGCCAGCAGCAATAACGACGGTGCAACTAATGAAAAACTGTTTTTT
>TRBV4-1|TRBD1|TRBJ1-5|NA
CASSEGTALNSNQPQHF
TGCGCCAGCAGCGAAGGGACAGCCCTAAATAGCAATCAGCCCCAGCATTTT
>TRBV2|NA|TRBJ1-2|once
CASSESRYGYTF
TGTGCCAGCAGTGAGAGTCGCTATGGCTACACCTTC
>TRBV18|NA|TRBJ2-7|few
CASSPRRDYEQYF
TGTGCCAGCTCACCTAGGAGGGACTACGAGCAGTACTTC
>TRBV29-1|NA|TRBJ1-2|NA
CSAPLRTDHTYGYTF
TGCAGCGCTCCCTTGAGGACGGACCACACCTATGGCTACACCTTC
>TRBV11-2|TRBD1|TRBJ2-7|NA
CASSRRDRDYEQYF
TGTGCCAGCAGCCGCCGGGACAGAGACTACGAGCAGTACTTC
>TRBV24-1|NA|TRBJ2-3|NA
CATSVGGQGEIGTDTQYF
TGTGCCACCAGTGTCGGAGGGCAGGGGGAAATTGGCACAGATACGCAGTATTTT
>TRBV5-1|TRBD1|TRBJ1-2|NA
CASSASGTGGDGYTF
TGCGCCAGCAGCGCCTCCGGGACAGGGGGCGATGGCTACACCTTC
>TRBV19|NA|TRBJ1-2|few
CASSNPGSYGYTF
TGTGCCAGTAGTAATCCGGGCAGCTATGGCTACACCTTC
>TRBV6-6|NA|TRBJ2-3|NA
CASTEGRGVHTQYF
TGTGCCAGCACCGAGGGGCGCGGAGTTCATACGCAGTATTTT
>TRBV4-2|TRBD2|TRBJ2-7|once
CASSQGASGSYEQYF
TGTGCCAGCAGCCAAGGGGCCAGCGGGAGCTACGAGCAGTACTTC
>TRBV7-9|NA|TRBJ2-7|NA
CASSSGAGAGTYEQYF
TGTGCCAGCAGCTCAGGGGCAGGGGCCGGGACCTACGAGCAGTACTTC
>TRBV5-1|NA|TRBJ1-3|few
CASSHGMDGNTIYF
TGCGCCAGCAGCCACGGGATGGATGGAAACACCATATATTTT
>TRBV27|TRBD1|TRBJ1-6|NA
CASRRDRGRSPLHF
TGTGCCAGCAGGCGGGACAGGGGACGTTCACCCCTCCACTTT
>TRBV27|NA|TRBJ1-4|NA
CASKPRWENEKLFF
TGTGCCAGTAAGCCCCGCTGGGAGAATGAAAAACTGTTTTTT
>TRBV10-3|TRBD1|TRBJ2-7|NA
CAIRPSGTGFDEQYF
TGTGCCATCAGACCTTCCGGGACAGGGTTCGACGAGCAGTACTTC
>TRBV7-9|TRBD1|TRBJ1-4|few
CASSLDRGKNEKLFF
TGTGCCAGCAGCTTAGACAGGGGGAAGAATGAAAAACTGTTTTTT
>TRBV28|NA|TRBJ1-4|NA
CASSLSAKAEKLFF
TGTGCCAGCAGTTTATCAGCGAAGGCTGAAAAACTGTTTTTT
>TRBV7-9|NA|TRBJ1-1|NA
CASSRPGGPVEAFF
TGTGCCAGCAGCAGACCCGGGGGCCCAGTGGAAGCTTTCTTT
>TRBV9|TRBD1|TRBJ1-2|few
CASSAGGQGYSSGYTF
TGTGCCAGCAGCGCCGGAGGACAGGGGTATTCTAGCGGCTACACCTTC
>TRBV19|NA|TRBJ1-1|NA
CASSTPGQENTEAFF
TGTGCCAGTAGTACCCCGGGGCAGGAGAACACTGAAGCTTTCTTT
>TRBV25-1|NA|TRBJ2-7|NA
CASSEFPNSYEQYF
TGTGCCAGCAGTGAATTTCCCAACTCCTACGAGCAGTACTTC
>TRBV12-5|NA|TRBJ1-2|NA
CASGSWTDLYGYTF
TGTGCTAGTGGTTCCTGGACGGACCTCTATGGCTACACCTTC
>TRBV5-1|NA|TRBJ1-4|NA
CASSSPGTEEKLFF
TGCGCCAGCAGCTCCCCCGGGACGGAGGAAAAACTGTTTTTT
>TRBV11-2|NA|TRBJ1-2|few
CASSLGGPGYGYTF
TGTGCCAGCAGCTTAGGGGGTCCGGGGTATGGCTACACCTTC
>TRBV30|TRBD2|TRBJ2-2|NA
CARTSGSLNTGELFF
TGTGCGAGGACTAGCGGGAGCCTGAACACCGGGGAGCTGTTTTTT